These T cell receptor beta chains were read from a single sample in a study of vaccination and CD4 T cells after COVID-19. In TCRdb, the PCR reads were re-called with MiXCR into one record per CDR3 protein. The sample yields around 4,200 distinct CDR3 sequences, roughly 70% seen once. The antigens these receptors bind are not known. Material: CD4+ T cells from blood, cultured in vitro. The receptors shown here come from a human donor who had recovered from COVID-19. The conserved cysteine and the conserved F or W are not part of the CDR3 here. Some rows mark clone size as missing; the rest say once, few, many or name a class of expanded clone.

clone_size,j_call,v_call,cdr3_aa
NA,TRBJ2-7,TRBV30,AWGRADEQY
once,TRBJ1-1,TRBV19,ASSNPVNTEAF
NA,TRBJ1-4,TRBV19,AHPSGVEKLF
NA,TRBJ1-3,TRBV20-1,SASAQDSGNTIY
NA,TRBJ2-1,TRBV20-1,SARTLAGWGYNEQF
NA,TRBJ2-3,TRBV20-1,SAGLRTDTQY
NA,TRBJ1-6,TRBV5-5,ASSLEQVIGSPLH
NA,TRBJ2-2,TRBV2,ASSKDRTNTGELF
NA,TRBJ2-1,TRBV20-1,SARRGGSYNEQF
NA,TRBJ1-2,TRBV5-6,ASSSGQGGGYT
once,TRBJ1-3,TRBV28,ASSLGGGRKTGNTIY
NA,TRBJ1-6,TRBV2,ASSESLNWEPPH
large,TRBJ1-5,TRBV10-3,AAQPGLEGNQPQH
few,TRBJ1-2,TRBV20-1,SARHATGEANYGYT
large,TRBJ1-2,TRBV3-1,ASSQLHDPYGYT
NA,TRBJ1-2,TRBV6-1,ASSAGSNYGYT
NA,TRBJ1-6,TRBV6-2/TRBV6-3,ASSYGTGPSPLH
NA,TRBJ1-2,TRBV6-2/TRBV6-3,ASSYRTGGGPGDYGYT
NA,TRBJ2-7,TRBV28,ASRDRAQYEQY
medium-sized,TRBJ1-1,TRBV28,ASTQGVITEAF
once,TRBJ1-3,TRBV11-2,ASSSLRGQVGHTIY
large,TRBJ2-5,TRBV12-5,ASGLGAGQQETQY
few,TRBJ1-4,TRBV5-1,ASSFTGGNEKLF
few,TRBJ1-2,TRBV3-1,ASSPLSRGLSGYT
NA,TRBJ1-6,TRBV14,ASSQGDRRDSHYSPLH
few,TRBJ2-3,TRBV7-3,ASSFGLAGDTDTQY
few,TRBJ1-2,TRBV5-1,ASSIGQGGSGYT
NA,TRBJ1-3,TRBV6-5,ASSYGVRLLSGNTIY
NA,TRBJ1-2,TRBV12-3/TRBV12-4,ASSFSGGYT
NA,TRBJ1-2,TRBV11-2,ASSATGSNYGYT
NA,TRBJ1-5,TRBV30,AWSVSNQPQH
NA,TRBJ1-2,TRBV30,AWSATGHGYT
NA,TRBJ1-3,TRBV27,ASRPGQGGNTIY
once,TRBJ2-5,TRBV10-3,AISEPVEGGETQY
once,TRBJ2-7,TRBV7-2,ASSSGGRVSKQY
NA,TRBJ2-2,TRBV12-3/TRBV12-4,ASSTSGGSGELF
NA,TRBJ2-2,TRBV7-8,ASSTRLGGSNTGELF
NA,TRBJ2-7,TRBV10-3,AISRDRGYEQY
NA,TRBJ1-2,TRBV6-1,ASTRTGNGYT
NA,TRBJ1-5,TRBV20-1,SARDIQGNQPQH
NA,TRBJ1-1,TRBV20-1,SARQGPTEAF
NA,TRBJ2-2,TRBV28,ASSFGSGGAGGGELF
once,TRBJ1-2,TRBV30,AWSPGQGAGYT
NA,TRBJ1-2,TRBV6-1,ASWGTGVNYGYT
NA,TRBJ2-4,TRBV20-1,SAKGVTGMAKNIQY
NA,TRBJ2-5,TRBV7-2,ASSPTSGDLETQY
NA,TRBJ1-5,TRBV5-5,ASSLPGNQPQH
few,TRBJ2-2,TRBV14,ASSRQQGPGELF
NA,TRBJ2-1,TRBV20-1,SARRGGVNEQF
NA,TRBJ2-3,TRBV5-4,ASSLASGGARADTQY
few,TRBJ2-7,TRBV12-3/TRBV12-4,ASSFRGGNYEQY
few,TRBJ1-5,TRBV12-2,ASRSRGGVGQPQH
NA,TRBJ1-1,TRBV6-1,ASSAPDGDMNTEAF